The TCR beta chain under discussion was sequenced for a study of T cell repertoires in cytomegalovirus infection. Study-level information: TCR beta signatures that were public indicated CMV infection and matching HLA type.

TCRdb redid the calling of the reads with MiXCR, one entry per CDR3 protein. The sample has approximately 630,000 distinct CDR3 sequences; less than 25% are singletons. Broader study findings: Carriers of CMV and the relevant HLA type were discriminated by public TCR beta frequency. HLA-C-restricted TCR beta clonotypes specific for CMV led the ex vivo response.

This clonotype occurred many times. Antigen specificity is unknown. CDR1 is MNHEY and CDR2 is SMNVEV in the germline V gene (reference sequence). The CDR3 covers 13 residues. V lost 5 bases to trimming and J lost 7 bases, with 12 bases between them. The receptor was isolated from a human donor in good health (CMV status not recorded). Some clones in this sample may be carry-over from other donors' samples. What was sequenced was CD8+ T cells from PBMCs. This chain links TRBV27 with TRBJ1-5; D ambiguous. CDR3 region: CASSTGPYQPQHF. The DNA for the CDR3 is TGTGCCAGCAGTACCGGACCTTACCAGCCCCAGCATTTT.